The 29 T cell receptor beta chains listed next were all sequenced from one sample in a study of blood T cells in healthy people across ages. A J-beta primer mix and a sample-barcoded 5' primer were used in a second PCR of roughly 6 to 11 cycles. TCRdb passed the 5' RACE reads through MiXCR, listing each CDR3 protein once. The table has fewer than 1,000,000 distinct CDR3 sequences, around 42% seen once; the top ten hold approximately 20%. The sample was blood. Receptors originate from a man in his sixties in good health.

This clonotype was counted only a few times. The rearrangement joins TRBV7-2 to TRBJ1-4, with D uncertain. CDR3 length equals 13 residues. Germline V CDR1 and CDR2: SGHTA, FQGNSA. Trimming cost V 4 bases and J 4 bases, with 7 bases left between them. CDR3 sequence (DNA): TGTGCCAGCAGCTCGGGAATTAATGAAAAACTGTTTTTT. Protein sequence: CASSSGINEKLFF.

The chain is built from TRBV20-1 and TRBJ2-3; maybe TRBD2 (7 bases). Trimming cost V 1 base and J 3 bases, with 14 bases left between them. The length of the CDR3 is 15 residues. Germline V gene sequence: CDR1 DFQATT, CDR2 SNEGSKA (reference sequence). Here the CDR3 DNA reads TGCAGTGCTAGAGGTTTGAGGGGGGGGACAGATACGCAGTATTTT. As protein: CSARGLRGGTDTQYF.

This clonotype was counted at least ten times. The CDR3 spells CSARSRVGAHRETQYF. The CDR3 nucleotides are TGCAGTGCTAGATCTAGGGTAGGGGCGCATAGGGAGACCCAGTACTTC. V and J are TRBV20-1 and TRBJ2-5; the D gene is possibly TRBD1 (5 bases). Per the germline V gene, CDR1 is DFQATT and CDR2 is SNEGSKA (reference sequence). V was clipped by 2 bases and J by 5 bases, with 21 bases between them. CDR3 size: 16 residues.

The chain employs TRBV2 and TRBJ1-2; possibly TRBD1 for D (6 bases). The V and J ends lost 3 bases and 3 bases respectively, with 23 bases between them. The CDR3 extends over 18 amino acids. Germline CDR1 and CDR2: SNHLY and FYNNEI. The CDR3: CASSDWSPAGVRHYGYTF. The CDR3 DNA follows: TGTGCCAGCAGTGATTGGTCCCCGGCAGGGGTTAGGCACTATGGCTACACCTTC.

This chain uses TRBV18 with TRBJ2-7; the match to TRBD1 covers 7 bases. The germline V gene encodes CDR1 KGHSH and CDR2 LQKENI. Trimming removed 6 bases from V and 6 bases from J; junction bases left unmatched: 11. The CDR3 runs 14 residues. DNA for the CDR3: TGTGCCAGCTCCTCCCAGGGGGTCCCTGGCGAGCAGTACTTC. Translating gives CASSSQGVPGEQYF.

The chain couples TRBV29-1 to TRBJ1-2, with D maybe TRBD1 (6 bases). Germline V gives CDR1 SQVTM, CDR2 ANQGSEA. This CDR3 has 13 amino acids. Deletions cut 5 bases from V and 4 bases from J, with 14 bases between. The CDR3 DNA reads TGCAGCGTTTCCCAGAGAGGGGGCTATGGCTACACCTTC. The encoded protein is CSVSQRGGYGYTF.

This clonotype showed up many times. V and J are TRBV5-1 and TRBJ2-7; D gene uncertain. The ends were cut back, 0 bases at V and 4 bases at J, with 8 bases in the middle. Germline V gene sequence: CDR1 SGHRS, CDR2 YFSETQ. The CDR3 totals 13 residues. For the CDR3, the DNA is TGCGCCAGCAGCTTGGACAGAGATTACGAGCAGTACTTC. Its translation is CASSLDRDYEQYF. Variable domain in full (rest from reference TRBV5-1 and TRBJ2-7): KAGVTQTPRYLIKTRGQQVTLSCSPISGHRSVSWYQQTPGQGLQFLFEYFSETQRNKGNFPGRFSGRQFSNSRSEMNVSTLELGDSALYLCASSLDRDYEQYFGPGTRLTVT.

V usage is TRBV9 and J usage is TRBJ2-1, with no clear D. Deletions cut 0 bases from V and 8 bases from J, with 9 bases between. This CDR3 region has 13 residues. Germline assignment: CDR1 SGDLS and CDR2 YYNGEE. The CDR3, as DNA: TGTGCCAGCAGCGTAGTCGGTCGGGATGAGCAGTTCTTC. Translation: CASSVVGRDEQFF. Based on the CDR3 plus reference TRBV9 and TRBJ2-1, the full variable domain is DSGVTQTPKHLITATGQRVTLRCSPRSGDLSVYWYQQSLDQGLQFLIQYYNGEERAKGNILERFSAQQFPDLHSELNLSSLELGDSALYFCASSVVGRDEQFFGPGTRLTVL.

The rearrangement joins TRBV10-3 to TRBJ2-1; D may be TRBD1 (5 bases). Germline V CDR1 and CDR2: ENHRY, SYGVKD. Trimming took 4 bases from V and 12 from J, leaving 19 bases between them. The CDR3 sequence is 14 residues long. The CDR3, as DNA: TGTGCCATCAGTGGAACCCAGGGCACAGATACGCAGTTCTTC. Residues: CAISGTQGTDTQFF.

This clonotype has more than one count but fewer than ten. This sequence joins TRBV5-1 and TRBJ2-5; 9 bases are a match to TRBD1. V shed 2 bases, J shed 5 bases, and the junction held 7 bases outside the gene matches. The CDR3 loop spans 15 amino acids. CDR1 and CDR2 from the germline V gene are SGHRS and YFSETQ. In DNA form, the CDR3 reads TGCGCCAGCAGCTTAACAGGGGGCGCAGGGGAGACCCAGTACTTC. It encodes CASSLTGGAGETQYF.

This clonotype has a handful of counts. The chain joins TRBV6-5 to TRBJ1-2; possibly TRBD1 for D (6 bases). The CDR3 sequence is 16 residues long. V lost 5 bases and J lost 4, with 20 bases in between. Germline V gene lookup returns CDR1 MNHEY and CDR2 SVGAGI. CDR3 sequence: CASSHRSIQGSYGYTF. The CDR3 DNA follows: TGTGCCAGCAGTCACCGATCGATACAGGGATCCTATGGCTACACCTTC.

This chain connects TRBV28 to TRBJ2-4; weak D call: TRBD1 (5 bases). The V gene lost 5 bases and the J gene lost 2 bases, with 19 bases spanning the gap. The CDR3 extends over 17 amino acids. In germline, CDR1 is MDHEN, CDR2 SYDVKM. As DNA, the CDR3 is TGTGCCAGCAGTCCCCCCGGGCAGGGCCTTACCAAAAACATTCAGTACTTC. This encodes CASSPPGQGLTKNIQYF.

CDR3 amino acids: CASSHGLLTDTQYF. CDR3 bases: TGTGCCAGCAGCCATGGGTTATTAACAGATACGCAGTATTTT. The genes are TRBV3-1 and TRBJ2-3, with D uncertain. The CDR3 spans 14 residues. From germline, CDR1 is LGHDT and CDR2 YNNKEL (reference sequence). Deletions cut 3 bases from V and 3 bases from J, with 10 bases between.

This chain connects TRBV12-3 or TRBV12-4 to TRBJ1-6; 7 bases line up with TRBD1. V lost 4 bases, J lost 8 bases, and 5 bases stayed unmatched. The CDR3 contains 14 residues. The CDR3 bases are TGTGCCAGCAGTTGGGCAGGGGGAGATTCACCCCTCCACTTT. Encoded protein: CASSWAGGDSPLHF.

This clonotype has only a few counts. The chain has TRBV4-3 and TRBJ2-3; D unclear. Trimming pared 3 bases from V and 5 bases from J, leaving 18 bases between. The CDR3 is 16 amino acids. Germline CDR1 and CDR2: LGHNA and YSLEER. The chain's CDR3 is CASSQSTIGPKDTQYF. In DNA, the CDR3 is TGCGCCAGCAGCCAGTCCACCATAGGGCCTAAAGATACGCAGTATTTT.

The V call is TRBV7-8, the J call TRBJ1-2, with D possibly TRBD1 on 5 matching bases. CDR1 is SGHVS, CDR2 FQNEAQ, per germline. The CDR3 length is 16 residues. Trimming took off 2 bases at V and 0 bases at J, with 13 bases between the two ends. In nucleotides, the CDR3 is TGTGCCAGCAGCTTAAACAGGCAGACCGCTAACTATGGCTACACCTTC. This codes for CASSLNRQTANYGYTF.

The rearrangement joins TRBV6-2 or TRBV6-3 to TRBJ1-6, with D possibly matching TRBD1 (5 bases). This CDR3 has 17 amino acids. The germline V gene encodes CDR1 MNHEY and CDR2 SVGEGT. V was cut by 4 bases and J by 0 bases, with 13 bases left in between. The CDR3 loop is CASSFRPGSSYNSPLHF. In DNA, the CDR3 is TGTGCCAGCAGTTTCCGACCAGGGAGCTCCTATAATTCACCCCTCCACTTT.

The genes are TRBV18 and TRBJ2-7; possible D gene TRBD1, 5 bases. Trimming left V 3 bases short and J 7 bases short, with 19 bases between. CDR3 length equals 15 residues. CDR1 is KGHSH and CDR2 is LQKENI in the germline V gene. The CDR3 sequence is CASSPRQSGLGEQYF. Here the CDR3 DNA reads TGTGCCAGCTCACCCAGACAGTCAGGTCTTGGGGAGCAGTACTTC.

The rearrangement links TRBV4-3 to TRBJ1-4; 7 nucleotides agree with TRBD1. This CDR3 has 14 amino acids. Germline CDR1 and CDR2: LGHNA and YSLEER. Unmatched junction bases numbered 3, after V lost 3 bases and J lost 5 bases. The DNA for the CDR3 is TGCGCCAGCAGCCATTCAGGGGGGAATGAAAAACTGTTTTTT. Amino acid sequence: CASSHSGGNEKLFF.

The gene calls are TRBV6-2 or TRBV6-3 and TRBJ2-7; D is uncertain. Trimming cost V 3 bases and J 3 bases, with 12 bases left between them. Germline V gives CDR1 MNHEY, CDR2 SVGEGT. This CDR3 region has 14 residues. This CDR3 reads CASSYYGRIYEQYF. CDR3 bases: TGTGCCAGCAGTTATTATGGCAGAATCTACGAGCAGTACTTC.

The chain recombines TRBV20-1 with TRBJ2-1, with 11 positions matching TRBD2. This CDR3 is built from 15 residues. Per germline, CDR1 DFQATT and CDR2 SNEGSKA (reference sequence). J was trimmed by 3 bases and V by 2 bases; bases with no gene match: 3. The CDR3 DNA follows: TGCAGTGCTAGAACTAGCGGGGGTTTCTACAATGAGCAGTTCTTC. It translates to CSARTSGGFYNEQFF.

This CDR3 reads CSARDGGSRYRTDTQYF. The CDR3 DNA reads TGCAGTGCTAGAGATGGGGGATCCCGATACCGCACAGATACGCAGTATTTT. J is TRBJ2-3 and V is TRBV20-1; D possibly matches TRBD1 or TRBD2 (5 bases each). Per germline, CDR1 DFQATT and CDR2 SNEGSKA (reference sequence). V shed 0 bases and J shed 1 base, with 17 bases lying between them. The CDR3 runs 17 residues.

This clonotype came up a few times. The rearrangement uses TRBV30 and TRBJ2-4; D uncertain. The germline V gene has CDR1 GTSNPN and CDR2 SVGIG (reference sequence). The CDR3 runs 13 residues. The V end lost 5 bases, the J end lost 0 bases, and 8 bases lay between the germline ends. The CDR3 here is CAWLELAKNIQYF. CDR3 coding DNA: TGTGCCTGGCTTGAACTAGCCAAAAACATTCAGTACTTC.

The chain has TRBV29-1 and TRBJ2-5, with D uncertain. The V gene lost 2 bases and the J gene lost 0 bases, with 4 bases spanning the gap. There are 12 residues in the CDR3. Germline CDR1 SQVTM, CDR2 ANQGSEA. The CDR3 DNA reads as TGCAGCGTTGAACCGTACCAAGAGACCCAGTACTTC. Translating it yields CSVEPYQETQYF. Supplemented by reference TRBV29-1 and TRBJ2-5, the full variable domain reads SAVISQKPSRDICQRGTSLTIQCQVDSQVTMMFWYRQQPGQSLTLIATANQGSEATYESGFVIDKFPISRPNLTFSTLTVSNMSPEDSSIYLCSVEPYQETQYFGPGTRLLVL.

This clonotype was detected ten times or more. This chain links TRBV6-2 or TRBV6-3 with TRBJ2-7; TRBD1 aligns across 8 bases. CDR1 and CDR2 (germline): MNHEY, SVGEGT. J lost 1 base, V lost 5 bases, and 7 bases had no gene match. The CDR3 contains 15 residues. The CDR3 spells CASSTQGVSSYEQYF. CDR3 bases: TGTGCCAGCAGTACACAGGGGGTCTCATCCTACGAGCAGTACTTC.

Comment on this clonotype: An end of the junction does not agree with germline; a read error may underlie this. V usage is TRBV7-3 and J usage is TRBJ2-1; 11 positions agree with TRBD1. The CDR3 covers 15 residues. Germline lookup yields CDR1 SGHTA and CDR2 FQGTGA. The CDR3 region has the DNA TGTGCCAGCAGCCAAGGACAGGGGGCCTACAATGAGCGGTTCTTC. As protein: CASSQGQGAYNERFF. Full variable domain (remainder filled in from reference TRBV7-3 and TRBJ2-1): GAGVSQTPSNKVTEKGKYVELRCDPISGHTALYWYRQSLGQGPEFLIYFQGTGAADDSGLPNDRFFAVRPEGSVSTLKIQRTERGDSAVYLCASSQGQGAYNERFFGPGTRLTVL.

This clonotype turned up a few times. This CDR3 reads CASSLAPYVGGVEQFF. CDR3 DNA: TGTGCCAGCAGCTTAGCGCCCTACGTCGGGGGTGTGGAGCAGTTCTTC. The rearrangement links TRBV7-8 to TRBJ2-1, with a possible D match to TRBD2 (6 bases). This CDR3 is 16 amino acids long. The V gene's germline CDR1 is SGHVS and CDR2 FQNEAQ. V was cut by 0 bases and J by 10 bases, with 19 bases left in between. The full variable domain, completed using reference TRBV7-8 and TRBJ2-1, is GAGVSQSPRYKVAKRGQDVALRCDPISGHVSLFWYQQALGQGPEFLTYFQNEAQLDKSGLPSDRFFAERPEGSVSTLKIQRTQQEDSAVYLCASSLAPYVGGVEQFFGPGTRLTVL.

This rearrangement joins TRBV29-1 to TRBJ2-3; 12 bases agree with TRBD1. The germline CDR1 and CDR2 sequences are SQVTM and ANQGSEA. This CDR3 region has 14 residues. The V segment lost 7 bases and the J segment 8 bases; nucleotides outside the gene matches: 10. For the CDR3, the DNA is TGCAGCGCCATTGGGGGGACAGGGGGCCGTACGCAGTATTTT. Protein product: CSAIGGTGGRTQYF.

This clonotype has a handful of counts. The rearrangement uses TRBV7-8 and TRBJ2-7; D may be TRBD2 (5 bases). CDR3 length: 15 residues. Germline CDR1 and CDR2: SGHVS and FQNEAQ. V dropped 5 bases and J dropped 2 bases, with 16 bases sitting between them. CDR3 coding DNA: TGTGCCAGCAGCAATTCGGACTCATCGGCCTACGAGCAGTACTTC. Amino acid sequence: CASSNSDSSAYEQYF.